Listed below are T cell receptor beta chains from one sample, sequenced in a study of shared clonotypes between healthy human individuals. Clones were read by immunoSEQ multiplex PCR, and TCRdb kept only the in-frame ones, dropping some. Among 400,000 to 550,000 clones listed, about 80% were seen once. Input material: PBMCs. The receptor source for this set is a woman in her forties in good health. Some clones in this sample may be carry-over from other donors' samples. Both conserved end residues are part of each CDR3. D genes are given only for firm matches. Size is stated for part of the rows, as once, few or many counts, or as a class when the clone is expanded.

J	D	size	V	DNA	CDR3
TRBJ2-2	NA	NA	TRBV7-8	TGTGCCAGCAGCTTAAGGCTCCAACAGGGTCGCACCGGGGAGCTGTTTTTT	CASSLRLQQGRTGELFF
TRBJ2-7	TRBD2	NA	TRBV5-1	TGCGCCAGCAGCTTGGCCATAGCGGGAGGTGGAGAGCAGTACTTC	CASSLAIAGGGEQYF
TRBJ2-7	TRBD1	once	TRBV10-3	TGTGCCATCAGTTGGGACAGGGTCCCCTACGAGCAGTACTTC	CAISWDRVPYEQYF
TRBJ2-2	TRBD1	NA	TRBV10-2	TGCGCCAGCAGTGATGGTCGGGACAGGGGAACCGGGGAGCTGTTTTTT	CASSDGRDRGTGELFF
TRBJ2-5	NA	NA	TRBV7-2	TGTGCCAGCAGCTTAGTGGCTAGCCAAGAGACCCAGTACTTC	CASSLVASQETQYF
TRBJ1-5	TRBD1	NA	TRBV6-6	TGTGCCAGCAGTTCCCGACAGGGCTATAGCAATCAGCCCCAGCATTTT	CASSSRQGYSNQPQHF
TRBJ2-1	NA	NA	TRBV15	TGTGCCACCAGCAGAGATCTGGGGTCTGGAGAGCAGTTCTTC	CATSRDLGSGEQFF
TRBJ1-2	TRBD1	many	TRBV7-2	TGTGCCAGCAGCCAGACAGGGCATGGCTACACCTTC	CASSQTGHGYTF
TRBJ2-7	NA	NA	TRBV9	TGTGCCAGCAGCCCGCGGACTGCCAGCTCCTACGAGCAGTACTTC	CASSPRTASSYEQYF
TRBJ2-2	NA	NA	TRBV5-1	TGCGCCAGCAGCTGGGGCAGAAACACCGGGGAGCTGTTTTTT	CASSWGRNTGELFF
TRBJ1-4	TRBD1	NA	TRBV6-5	TGTGCCAGCAGTTACTCCGGGACAGAGGACGAAAAACTGTTTTTT	CASSYSGTEDEKLFF
TRBJ2-7	NA	NA	TRBV18	TGTGCCAGCTCACCACGGCATCTCTCCGACGAGCAGTACTTC	CASSPRHLSDEQYF
TRBJ2-7	NA	NA	TRBV2	TGTGCCAGCAGTGAATATTACGAGCAGTACTTC	CASSEYYEQYF
TRBJ2-2	TRBD1	NA	TRBV5-4	TGTGCCAGCAGCCCCGGGACAGGGGACACCGGGGAGCTGTTTTTT	CASSPGTGDTGELFF
TRBJ2-5	NA	NA	TRBV20-1	TGCAGTGCTAGAGCGGGAGAGACCCAGTACTTC	CSARAGETQYF
TRBJ2-3	TRBD2	few	TRBV5-1	TGCGCCAGCAGCTCCCCTAGCGGGAGGACAGATACGCAGTATTTT	CASSSPSGRTDTQYF